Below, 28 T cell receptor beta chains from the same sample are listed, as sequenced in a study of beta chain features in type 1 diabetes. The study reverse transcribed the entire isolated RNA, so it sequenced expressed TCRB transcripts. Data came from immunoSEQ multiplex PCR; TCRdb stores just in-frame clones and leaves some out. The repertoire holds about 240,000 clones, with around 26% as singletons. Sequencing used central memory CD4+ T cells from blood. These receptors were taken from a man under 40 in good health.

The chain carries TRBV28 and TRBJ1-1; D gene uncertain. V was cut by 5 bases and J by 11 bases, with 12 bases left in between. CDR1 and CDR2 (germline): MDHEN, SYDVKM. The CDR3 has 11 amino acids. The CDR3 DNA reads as TGTGCCAGCAGTGGGGTGGAGGAGGCTTTCTTT. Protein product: CASSGVEEAFF.

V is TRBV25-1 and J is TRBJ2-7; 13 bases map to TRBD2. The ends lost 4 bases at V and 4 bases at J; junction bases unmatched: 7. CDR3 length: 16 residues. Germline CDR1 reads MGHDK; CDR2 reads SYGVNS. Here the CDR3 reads CASSAQGLAGRYEQYF. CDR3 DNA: TGTGCCAGCAGTGCCCAGGGACTAGCGGGAAGGTACGAGCAGTACTTC.

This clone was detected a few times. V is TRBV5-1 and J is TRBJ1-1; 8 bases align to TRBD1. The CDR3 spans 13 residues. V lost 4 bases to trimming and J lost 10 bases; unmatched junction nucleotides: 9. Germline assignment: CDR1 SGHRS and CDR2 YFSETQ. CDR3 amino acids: CASSPGQGGVAFF. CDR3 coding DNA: TGCGCCAGCAGCCCAGGACAGGGAGGAGTAGCTTTCTTT.

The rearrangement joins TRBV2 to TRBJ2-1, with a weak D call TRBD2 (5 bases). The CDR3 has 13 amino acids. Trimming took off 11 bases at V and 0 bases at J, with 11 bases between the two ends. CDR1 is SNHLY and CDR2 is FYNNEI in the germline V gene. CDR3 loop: CASGSYSYNEQFF. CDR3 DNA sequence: TGTGCCTCGGGGTCCTACTCCTACAATGAGCAGTTCTTC.

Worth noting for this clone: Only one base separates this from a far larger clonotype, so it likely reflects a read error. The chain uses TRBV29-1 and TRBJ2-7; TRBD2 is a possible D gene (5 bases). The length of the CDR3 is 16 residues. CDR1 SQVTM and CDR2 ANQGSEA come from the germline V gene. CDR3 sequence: CSDEAPGSGVTYEQYF. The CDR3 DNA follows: TGCAGCGATGAAGCCCCAGGATCCGGGGTAACCTACGAGCAGTACTTC.

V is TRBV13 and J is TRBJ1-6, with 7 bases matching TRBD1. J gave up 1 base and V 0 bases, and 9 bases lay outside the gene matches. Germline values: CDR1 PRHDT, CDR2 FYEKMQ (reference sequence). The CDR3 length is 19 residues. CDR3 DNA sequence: TGTGCCAGCAGCTTAGGCCACAGGGGCCAAGCATCCTATAATTCACCCCTCCACTTT. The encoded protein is CASSLGHRGQASYNSPLHF.

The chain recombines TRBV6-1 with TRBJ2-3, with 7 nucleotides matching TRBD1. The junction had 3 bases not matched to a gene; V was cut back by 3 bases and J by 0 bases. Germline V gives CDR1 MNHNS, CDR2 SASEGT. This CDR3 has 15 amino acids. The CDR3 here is CASSEGTVSTDTQYF. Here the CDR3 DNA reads TGTGCCAGCAGTGAGGGGACAGTTAGCACAGATACGCAGTATTTT.

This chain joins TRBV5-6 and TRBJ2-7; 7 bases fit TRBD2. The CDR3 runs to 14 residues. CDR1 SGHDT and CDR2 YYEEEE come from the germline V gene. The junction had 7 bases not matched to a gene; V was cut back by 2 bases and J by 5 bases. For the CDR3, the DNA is TGTGCCAGCAGCTTTCCCCCCAGCGGGAACGAGCAGTACTTC. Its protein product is CASSFPPSGNEQYF.

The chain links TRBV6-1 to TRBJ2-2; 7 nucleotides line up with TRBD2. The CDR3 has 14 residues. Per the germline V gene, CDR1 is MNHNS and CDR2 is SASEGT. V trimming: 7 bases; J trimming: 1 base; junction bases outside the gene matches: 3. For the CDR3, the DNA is TGTGCCAGCAAGGGGAGGGGGAACACCGGGGAGCTGTTTTTT. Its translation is CASKGRGNTGELFF.

The CDR3 region is CASSIRGGNEQFF. CDR3 sequence (DNA): TGTGCCAGCAGCATCCGGGGGGGCAATGAGCAGTTCTTC. The V and J genes are TRBV14 and TRBJ2-1; 8 bases fit TRBD2. Looked up from germline, CDR1 is SGHDN and CDR2 is FVKESK. This CDR3 comprises 13 residues. The trim removed 5 bases at V and 6 bases at J, leaving 3 bases unmatched.

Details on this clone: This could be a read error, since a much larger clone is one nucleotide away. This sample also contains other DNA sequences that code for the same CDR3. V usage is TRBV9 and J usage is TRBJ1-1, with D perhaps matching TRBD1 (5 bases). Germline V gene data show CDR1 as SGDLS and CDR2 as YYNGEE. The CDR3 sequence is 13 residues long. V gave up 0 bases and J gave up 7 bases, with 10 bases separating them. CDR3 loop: CASSVAGGFEAFF. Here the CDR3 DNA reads TGTGCCAGCAGCGTAGCGGGGGGGTTTGAAGCTTTCTTT. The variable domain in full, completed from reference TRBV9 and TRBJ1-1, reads DSGVTQTPKHLITATGQRVTLRCSPRSGDLSVYWYQQSLDQGLQFLIQYYNGEERAKGNILERFSAQQFPDLHSELNLSSLELGDSALYFCASSVAGGFEAFFGQGTRLTVV.

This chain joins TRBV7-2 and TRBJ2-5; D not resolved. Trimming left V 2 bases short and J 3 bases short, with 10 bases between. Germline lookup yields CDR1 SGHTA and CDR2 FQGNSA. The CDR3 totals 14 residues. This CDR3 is CASSLQWGEETQYF. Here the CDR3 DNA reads TGTGCCAGCAGCTTACAGTGGGGTGAAGAGACCCAGTACTTC.

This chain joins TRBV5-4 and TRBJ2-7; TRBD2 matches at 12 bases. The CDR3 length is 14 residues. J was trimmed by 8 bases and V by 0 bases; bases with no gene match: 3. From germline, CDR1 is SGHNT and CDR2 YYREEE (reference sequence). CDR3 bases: TGTGCCAGCAGCTTGGCTAGCGGGGGGGCGAAGCAGTACTTC. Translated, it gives CASSLASGGAKQYF.

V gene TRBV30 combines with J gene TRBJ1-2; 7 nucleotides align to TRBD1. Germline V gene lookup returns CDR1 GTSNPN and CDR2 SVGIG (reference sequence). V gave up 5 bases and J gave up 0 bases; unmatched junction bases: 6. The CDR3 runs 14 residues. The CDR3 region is CAWGPGGSNYGYTF. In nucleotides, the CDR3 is TGTGCCTGGGGCCCAGGGGGATCTAACTATGGCTACACCTTC.

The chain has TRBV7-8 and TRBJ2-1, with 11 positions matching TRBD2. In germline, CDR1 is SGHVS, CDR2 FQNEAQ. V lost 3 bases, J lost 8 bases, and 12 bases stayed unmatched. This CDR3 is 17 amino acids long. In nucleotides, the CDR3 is TGTGCCAGCAGCTTGGGCTTCCTAGCGGGGGGAATCGATGAGCAGTTCTTC. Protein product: CASSLGFLAGGIDEQFF.

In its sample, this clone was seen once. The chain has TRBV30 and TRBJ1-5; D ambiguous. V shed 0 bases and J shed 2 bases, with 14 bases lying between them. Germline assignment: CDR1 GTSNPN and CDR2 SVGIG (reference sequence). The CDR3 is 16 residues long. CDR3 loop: CAWSVRDSVGNQPQHF. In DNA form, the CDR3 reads TGTGCCTGGAGTGTTAGGGATTCAGTGGGCAATCAGCCCCAGCATTTT.

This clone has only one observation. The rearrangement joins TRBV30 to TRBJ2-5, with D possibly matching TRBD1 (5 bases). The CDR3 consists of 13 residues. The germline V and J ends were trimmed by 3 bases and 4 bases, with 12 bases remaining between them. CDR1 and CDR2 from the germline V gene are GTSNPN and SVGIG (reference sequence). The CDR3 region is CAWRAEGAETQYF. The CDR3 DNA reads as TGTGCCTGGAGGGCAGAAGGGGCAGAGACCCAGTACTTC.

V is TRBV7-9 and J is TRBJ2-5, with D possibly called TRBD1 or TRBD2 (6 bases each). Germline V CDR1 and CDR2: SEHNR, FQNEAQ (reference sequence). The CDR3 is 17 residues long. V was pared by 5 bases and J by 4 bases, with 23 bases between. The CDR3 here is CASSPNLISGAGETQYF. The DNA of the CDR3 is TGTGCCAGCAGCCCAAACCTCATTTCGGGGGCGGGAGAGACCCAGTACTTC.

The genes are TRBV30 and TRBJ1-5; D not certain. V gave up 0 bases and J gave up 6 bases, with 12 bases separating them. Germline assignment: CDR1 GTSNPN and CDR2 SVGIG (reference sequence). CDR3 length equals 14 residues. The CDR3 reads CAWSVSSAGQPQHF. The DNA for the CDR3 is TGTGCCTGGAGTGTTTCGAGTGCGGGTCAGCCCCAGCATTTT.

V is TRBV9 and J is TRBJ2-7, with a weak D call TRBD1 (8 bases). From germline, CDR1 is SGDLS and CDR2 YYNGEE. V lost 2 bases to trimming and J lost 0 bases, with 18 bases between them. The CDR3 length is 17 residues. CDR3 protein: CASSVHPSGTGSYEQYF. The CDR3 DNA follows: TGTGCCAGCAGCGTCCACCCGAGCGGGACAGGCTCCTACGAGCAGTACTTC.

CDR3 loop: CATSRRQGGTEAFF. In nucleotides, the CDR3 is TGTGCCACCAGCAGACGACAGGGTGGCACTGAAGCTTTCTTT. The rearrangement uses TRBV15 and TRBJ1-1, with 7 bases lining up with TRBD1. CDR3 size: 14 residues. CDR1 is LNHNV and CDR2 is YYDKDF in the germline V gene (reference sequence). V was clipped by 2 bases and J by 4 bases; unmatched bases: 4.

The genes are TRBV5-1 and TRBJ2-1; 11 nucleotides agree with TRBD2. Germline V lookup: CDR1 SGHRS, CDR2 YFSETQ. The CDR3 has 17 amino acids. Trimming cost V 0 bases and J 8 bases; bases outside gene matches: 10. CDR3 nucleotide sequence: TGCGCCAGCAGCTTGGATGCTAGCGGGGGGATAGTCGATGAGCAGTTCTTC. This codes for CASSLDASGGIVDEQFF. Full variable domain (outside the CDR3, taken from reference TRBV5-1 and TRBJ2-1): KAGVTQTPRYLIKTRGQQVTLSCSPISGHRSVSWYQQTPGQGLQFLFEYFSETQRNKGNFPGRFSGRQFSNSRSEMNVSTLELGDSALYLCASSLDASGGIVDEQFFGPGTRLTVL.

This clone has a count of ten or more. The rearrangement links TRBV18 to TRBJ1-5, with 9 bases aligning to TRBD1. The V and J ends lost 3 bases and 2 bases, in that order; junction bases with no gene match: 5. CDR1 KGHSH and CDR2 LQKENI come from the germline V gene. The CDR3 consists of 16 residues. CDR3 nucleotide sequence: TGTGCCAGCTCACCTACTACAGGGGGCGGCAATCAGCCCCAGCATTTT. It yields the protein CASSPTTGGGNQPQHF.

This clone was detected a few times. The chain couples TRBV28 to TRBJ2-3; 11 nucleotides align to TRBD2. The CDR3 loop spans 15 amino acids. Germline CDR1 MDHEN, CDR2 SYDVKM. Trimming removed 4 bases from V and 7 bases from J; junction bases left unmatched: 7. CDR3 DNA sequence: TGTGCCAGCAGTTCTTTAGCGGGAGGGCAAAATACGCAGTATTTT. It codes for CASSSLAGGQNTQYF.

The CDR3 coding sequence is TGTGCCAGCAGTTACTCGGGCAGGGGGCTTGAATACGAGCAGTACTTC. This gives the protein CASSYSGRGLEYEQYF. The V gene is TRBV6-5, the J gene TRBJ2-7; 8 bases line up with TRBD1. The V gene's germline CDR1 is MNHEY and CDR2 SVGAGI. The CDR3 has 16 amino acids. V gave up 0 bases and J gave up 4 bases; unmatched junction bases: 8.

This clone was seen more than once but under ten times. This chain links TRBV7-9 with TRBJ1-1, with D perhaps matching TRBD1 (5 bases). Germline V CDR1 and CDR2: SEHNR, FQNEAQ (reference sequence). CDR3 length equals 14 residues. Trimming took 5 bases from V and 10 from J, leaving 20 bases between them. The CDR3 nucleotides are TGTGCCAGCAGCCCCTCGGGGGGGAGGCCGAGAGCTTTCTTT. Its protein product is CASSPSGGRPRAFF.

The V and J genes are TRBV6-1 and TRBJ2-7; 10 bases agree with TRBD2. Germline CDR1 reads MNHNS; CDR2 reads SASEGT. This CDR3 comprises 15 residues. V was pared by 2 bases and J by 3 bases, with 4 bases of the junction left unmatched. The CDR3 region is CASSESGGAFYEQYF. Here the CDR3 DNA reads TGTGCCAGCAGTGAAAGCGGGGGGGCTTTCTACGAGCAGTACTTC.

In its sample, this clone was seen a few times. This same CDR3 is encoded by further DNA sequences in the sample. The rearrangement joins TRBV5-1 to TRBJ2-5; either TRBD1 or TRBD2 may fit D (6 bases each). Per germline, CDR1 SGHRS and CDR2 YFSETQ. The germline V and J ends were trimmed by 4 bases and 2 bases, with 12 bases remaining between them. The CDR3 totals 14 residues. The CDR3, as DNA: TGCGCCAGCAGCCCGTCGGGGGCTCAAGAGACCCAGTACTTC. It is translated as CASSPSGAQETQYF.